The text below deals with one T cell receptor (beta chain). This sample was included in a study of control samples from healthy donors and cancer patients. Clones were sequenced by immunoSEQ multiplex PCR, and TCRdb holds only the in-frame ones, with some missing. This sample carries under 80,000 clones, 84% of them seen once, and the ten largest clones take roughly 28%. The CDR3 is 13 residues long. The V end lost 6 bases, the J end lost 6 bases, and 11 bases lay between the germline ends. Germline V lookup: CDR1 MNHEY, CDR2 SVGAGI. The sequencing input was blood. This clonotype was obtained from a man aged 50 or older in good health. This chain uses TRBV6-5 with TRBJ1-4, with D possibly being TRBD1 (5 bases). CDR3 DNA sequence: TGTGCCAGCAGGCTGGGACTCTATGAAAAACTGTTTTTT. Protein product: CASRLGLYEKLFF.